This T cell receptor (beta chain) is drawn from a study of shared clonotypes between healthy human individuals. Profiling relied on immunoSEQ multiplex PCR, and the TCRdb table lists in-frame clones only, not all of them. Of about 980,000 clones listed, over 75% are singletons. Between the trimmed V and J ends, which lost 1 base and 3 bases, there was a span of 9 bases. The length of the CDR3 is 14 residues. CDR1 and CDR2 from the germline V gene are SGHAT and FQNNGV. V and J are TRBV11-2 and TRBJ1-1; a weak D match, TRBD1 (6 bases). Sequenced input: memory CD4+ T cells sorted from blood. Subset described: CD45RA-negative fraction. The origin of this receptor is a man younger than 30 in good health. The CDR3 sequence: CASSLVQGDTEAFF. For the CDR3, the DNA is TGTGCCAGCAGCTTAGTACAGGGAGACACTGAAGCTTTCTTT. The full variable domain, with the rest looked up from reference TRBV11-2 and TRBJ1-1, is EAGVAQSPRYKIIEKRQSVAFWCNPISGHATLYWYQQILGQGPKLLIQFQNNGVVDDSQLPKDRFSAERLKGVDSTLKIQPAKLEDSAVYLCASSLVQGDTEAFFGQGTRLTVV.